The entry that follows covers one TCR beta chain sequence. The sample belongs to a study of ipilimumab plus nivolumab after autologous stem cell transplantation. Clones were sequenced by immunoSEQ multiplex PCR, and TCRdb holds only the in-frame ones, with some missing. Counted here are about 10,000 clones, approximately 81% occurring once; the ten biggest clones make up more than 7%. Germline V gives CDR1 SNHLY, CDR2 FYNNEI. The CDR3 extends over 12 amino acids. V was shortened by 7 bases and J by 3 bases, with 10 bases between the two germline ends. The input for sequencing was PBMCs, taken in a trial of ipilimumab plus nivolumab as post-transplant consolidation. The sequence came from a male donor with diffuse large B-cell lymphoma. The chain links TRBV2 to TRBJ2-7; D might be TRBD1 (6 bases). CDR3 in amino acids: CASMTDSYEQYF. The CDR3 nucleotides read TGTGCCAGCATGACGGACAGCTACGAGCAGTACTTC. Drawing the rest from reference TRBV2 and TRBJ2-7, the complete variable domain is EPEVTQTPSHQVTQMGQEVILRCVPISNHLYFYWYRQILGQKVEFLVSFYNNEISEKSEIFDDQFSVERPDGSNFTLKIRSTKLEDSAMYFCASMTDSYEQYFGPGTRLTVT.